Following are 10 T cell receptor beta chains from one sample sequenced in a study of regulatory T cells in long-lasting Graves disease. This sample's time point: persistent/refractory GD, antithyroid drugs over 5 years with positive TRAb. PBMC RNA served as the TCR library source. With iRepertoire HTBI primers and Arm-PCR of CDR3 regions, TCR beta libraries were built. TCRdb recomputed calls from the multiplex PCR reads with MiXCR, one row per CDR3 protein. This table holds 700,000 or so distinct CDR3 sequences, around 30% found once. The sample was peripheral blood mononuclear cells (PBMCs), taken when the disease was refractory, from a patient treated with antithyroid drugs. Every receptor here comes from a female donor with Graves disease.

The CDR3 protein is CASSFRGQTNTGELFF. DNA of the CDR3: TGCGCCAGCAGCTTCAGGGGACAGACGAACACCGGGGAGCTGTTTTTT. The chain employs TRBV5-1 and TRBJ2-2; 7 positions match TRBD1. CDR1 is SGHRS, CDR2 YFSETQ, per germline. Trimming removed 2 bases from V and 0 bases from J; junction bases left unmatched: 4. This CDR3 is 16 amino acids long.

This chain joins TRBV18 and TRBJ1-1; D may be TRBD1 (6 bases). V gave up 0 bases and J gave up 4 bases, with 12 bases separating them. The CDR3 is made up of 15 amino acids. Per germline, CDR1 KGHSH and CDR2 LQKENI. The CDR3 nucleotides are TGTGCCAGCTCACCACCGGGGGCATGGACCACTGAAGCTTTCTTT. It specifies CASSPPGAWTTEAFF.

This clonotype was found many times. The rearrangement links TRBV11-2 to TRBJ2-2; the D gene could be TRBD1 or TRBD2 (5 bases each). The CDR3 length is 15 residues. V lost 3 bases, J lost 7 bases, and 15 bases lay in between. The germline gives CDR1 SGHAT, CDR2 FQNNGV. This CDR3 reads CASSFEGRGVGELFF. DNA for the CDR3: TGTGCCAGCAGCTTTGAAGGACGAGGGGTCGGGGAGCTGTTTTTT. Based on the CDR3 plus reference TRBV11-2 and TRBJ2-2, the full variable domain is EAGVAQSPRYKIIEKRQSVAFWCNPISGHATLYWYQQILGQGPKLLIQFQNNGVVDDSQLPKDRFSAERLKGVDSTLKIQPAKLEDSAVYLCASSFEGRGVGELFFGEGSRLTVL.

This clonotype was observed a handful of times. V usage is TRBV27 and J usage is TRBJ1-1; D is ambiguous. Germline CDR1 is MNHEY and CDR2 is SMNVEV (reference sequence). This CDR3 is built from 13 residues. Between the trimmed V and J ends, which lost 4 bases and 5 bases, there was a span of 11 bases. The CDR3 sequence is CASSSVPQTEAFF. In DNA, the CDR3 is TGTGCCAGCAGTTCTGTCCCCCAGACTGAAGCTTTCTTT.

This clonotype was seen at least ten times. The chain combines TRBV6-1 with TRBJ1-2; 7 bases align to TRBD1. The trim removed 6 bases at V and 3 bases at J, leaving 7 bases unmatched. This CDR3 has 14 amino acids. Germline V CDR1 and CDR2: MNHNS, SASEGT. The CDR3 DNA reads as TGTGCCAGCAGCTTGGCAGGGGGGGACTATGGCTACACCTTC. As protein: CASSLAGGDYGYTF.

This clonotype was detected only a few times. This rearrangement joins TRBV15 to TRBJ2-4; D ambiguous. The V end was cut by 3 bases, the J end by 0 bases, with 9 bases between. CDR1 is LNHNV and CDR2 is YYDKDF in the germline V gene (reference sequence). There are 15 residues in the CDR3. CDR3 bases: TGTGCCACCAGCAGCCTAGACCTAGCCAAAAACATTCAGTACTTC. Its translation: CATSSLDLAKNIQYF.

Many counts were recorded for this clonotype. The chain combines TRBV29-1 with TRBJ2-5, with 15 bases aligning to TRBD2. Germline-derived CDR1 and CDR2 are SQVTM and ANQGSEA. V was pared by 2 bases and J by 1 base, with 8 bases of the junction left unmatched. The CDR3 extends over 18 amino acids. The CDR3 region is CSVEWTSGRDIFQETQYF. The CDR3 DNA is TGCAGCGTTGAATGGACTAGCGGGAGGGACATCTTCCAAGAGACCCAGTACTTC.

V is TRBV9 and J is TRBJ2-2; tentative D call: TRBD1 (6 bases). Germline CDR1 SGDLS, CDR2 YYNGEE. Trimming removed 4 bases at V and 4 bases at J, with 17 bases between. The CDR3 length is 16 residues. CDR3 protein: CASSLRQATATGELFF. The CDR3 DNA is TGTGCCAGCAGCTTACGACAGGCGACTGCCACCGGGGAGCTGTTTTTT.

The V call is TRBV11-1, the J call TRBJ1-1, with a tentative D call TRBD1 (6 bases). This CDR3 has 15 amino acids. Germline lookup yields CDR1 SGHAT and CDR2 FQDESV (reference sequence). Trimming removed 6 bases at V and 2 bases at J, with 16 bases between. The CDR3 sequence is CASRAKTGTNTEAFF. In DNA, the CDR3 is TGTGCCAGCAGAGCAAAAACAGGGACTAACACTGAAGCTTTCTTT.

The chain joins TRBV6-1 to TRBJ2-4; D unclear. Germline loops: CDR1 MNHNS, CDR2 SASEGT. The CDR3 covers 11 residues. Trimming pared 6 bases from V and 5 bases from J, leaving 5 bases between. The CDR3 region is CASSPENIQYF. For the CDR3, the DNA is TGTGCCAGCAGCCCGGAAAACATTCAGTACTTC.